Below, one T cell receptor beta chain is given with its context. As yet, its antigen is unknown. An end of the junction differs from the germline gene, which may be a read error. These data originate in a study of CD8+CD57+ T cells in acquired aplastic anemia. Study as a whole: Sorted cells (CD4+ and CD8+) yielded DNA amounts that averaged about 2.9 ug.

The CDR3 extends over 12 amino acids. Germline CDR1 is SGHTA and CDR2 is FQGTGA. Study-wide points: A set of 25 to 30 CD8+ CDR3 sequences was shared between patients and controls, and these sequences appeared highly expressed in patients.

Genomic DNA, serving as template, underwent TCR beta VDJ and CDR3 profiling. TCRdb analysed the reads with MiXCR anew, one entry per CDR3 protein. The table records around 400,000 distinct CDR3 sequences, 65% to 80% of them present only once. V gene TRBV7-3 combines with J gene TRBJ1-1; no reliable D call. The source material was sorted CD4+, CD8+, or CD8+CD57+ T cells (not recorded which) from PBMCs. The sequence was collected from a human donor in good health, serving as a control. The CDR3 loop reads CASNQAAEAAGF. CDR3 in DNA: TGTGCCAGCAACCAAGCGGCCGAGGCAGCGGGCTTT.